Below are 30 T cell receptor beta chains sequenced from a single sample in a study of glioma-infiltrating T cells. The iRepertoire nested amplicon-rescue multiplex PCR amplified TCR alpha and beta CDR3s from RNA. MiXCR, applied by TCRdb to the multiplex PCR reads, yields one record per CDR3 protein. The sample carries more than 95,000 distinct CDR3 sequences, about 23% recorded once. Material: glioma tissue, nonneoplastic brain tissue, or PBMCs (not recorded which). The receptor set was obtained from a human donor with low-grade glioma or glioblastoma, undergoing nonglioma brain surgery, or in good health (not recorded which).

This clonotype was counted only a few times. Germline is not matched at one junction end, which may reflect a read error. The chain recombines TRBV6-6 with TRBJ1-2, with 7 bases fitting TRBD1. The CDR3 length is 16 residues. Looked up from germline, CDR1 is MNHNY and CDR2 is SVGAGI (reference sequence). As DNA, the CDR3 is TGTACCAGCAGTTACTCGATATCGTCAGGGGGTTATGGCTACACCTTC. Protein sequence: CTSSYSISSGGYGYTF.

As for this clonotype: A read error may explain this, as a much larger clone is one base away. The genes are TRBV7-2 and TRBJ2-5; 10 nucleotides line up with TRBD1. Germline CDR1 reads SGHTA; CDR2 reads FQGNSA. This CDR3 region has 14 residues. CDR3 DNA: TGTGCCAGCAGATTAGACAGGGGGCGAGAGACCAAGTACTTC. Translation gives CASRLDRGRETKYF. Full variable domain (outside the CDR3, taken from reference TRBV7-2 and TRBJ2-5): GAGVSQSPSNKVTEKGKDVELRCDPISGHTALYWYRQSLGQGLEFLIYFQGNSAPDKSGLPSDRFSAERTGGSVSTLTIQRTQQEDSAVYLCASRLDRGRETKYFGPGTRLLVL.

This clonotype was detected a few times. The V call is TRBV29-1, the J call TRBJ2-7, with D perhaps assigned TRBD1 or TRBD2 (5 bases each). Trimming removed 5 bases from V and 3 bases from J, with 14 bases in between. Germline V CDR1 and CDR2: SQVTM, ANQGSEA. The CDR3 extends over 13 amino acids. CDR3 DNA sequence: TGCAGCGTTCAGGGAGAAGGGGTCTACGAGCAGTACTTC. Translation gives CSVQGEGVYEQYF.

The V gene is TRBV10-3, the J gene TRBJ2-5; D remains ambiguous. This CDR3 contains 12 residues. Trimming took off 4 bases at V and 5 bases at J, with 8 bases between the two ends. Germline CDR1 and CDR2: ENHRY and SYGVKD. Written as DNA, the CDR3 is TGTGCCATCAGTGGCCCCTCGGAGACCCAGTACTTC. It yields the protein CAISGPSETQYF.

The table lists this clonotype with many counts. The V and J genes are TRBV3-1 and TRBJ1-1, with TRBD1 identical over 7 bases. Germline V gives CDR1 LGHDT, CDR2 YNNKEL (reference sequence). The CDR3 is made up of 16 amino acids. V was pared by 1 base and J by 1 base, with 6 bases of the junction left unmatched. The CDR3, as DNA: TGTGCCAGCAGCCAAGCGGGACAGCTAAGGAACACTGAAGCTTTCTTT. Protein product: CASSQAGQLRNTEAFF.

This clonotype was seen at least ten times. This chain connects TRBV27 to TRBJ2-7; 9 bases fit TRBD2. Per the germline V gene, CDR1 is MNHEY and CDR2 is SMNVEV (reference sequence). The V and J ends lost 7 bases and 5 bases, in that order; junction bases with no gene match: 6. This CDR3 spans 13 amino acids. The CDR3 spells CASTGTSNDEQYF. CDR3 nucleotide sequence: TGTGCCAGCACTGGGACTAGCAATGACGAGCAGTACTTC.

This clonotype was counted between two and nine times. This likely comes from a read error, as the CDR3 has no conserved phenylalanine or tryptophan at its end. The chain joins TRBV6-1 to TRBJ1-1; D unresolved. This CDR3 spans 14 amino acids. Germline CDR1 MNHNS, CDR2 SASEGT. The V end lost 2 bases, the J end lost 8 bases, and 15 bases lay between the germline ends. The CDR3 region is CASSEISSRTEAFL. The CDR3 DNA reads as TGTGCCAGCAGTGAAATCAGTTCGAGGACCGAAGCTTTCCTT.

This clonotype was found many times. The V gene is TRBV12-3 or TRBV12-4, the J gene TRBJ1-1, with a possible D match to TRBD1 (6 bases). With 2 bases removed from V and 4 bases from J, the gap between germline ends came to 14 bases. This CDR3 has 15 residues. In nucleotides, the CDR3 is TGTGCCAGCAGTTTAATCACAGGGCCTAGCACTGAAGCTTTCTTT. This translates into CASSLITGPSTEAFF.

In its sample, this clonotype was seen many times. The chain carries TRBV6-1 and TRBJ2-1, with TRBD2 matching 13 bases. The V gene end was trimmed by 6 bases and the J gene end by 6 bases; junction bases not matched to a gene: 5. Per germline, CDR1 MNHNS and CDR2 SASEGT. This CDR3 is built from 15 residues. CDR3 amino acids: CASSLTSGRANEQFF. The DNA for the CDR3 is TGTGCCAGCAGCCTTACTAGCGGGAGGGCCAATGAGCAGTTCTTC.

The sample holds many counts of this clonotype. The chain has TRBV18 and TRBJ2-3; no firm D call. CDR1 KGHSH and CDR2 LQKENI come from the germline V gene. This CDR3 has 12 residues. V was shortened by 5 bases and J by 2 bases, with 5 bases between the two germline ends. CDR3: CASSGDTDTQYF. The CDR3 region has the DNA TGTGCCAGCTCAGGGGACACAGATACGCAGTATTTT. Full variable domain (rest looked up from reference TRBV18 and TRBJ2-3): NAGVMQNPRHLVRRRGQEARLRCSPMKGHSHVYWYRQLPEEGLKFMVYLQKENIIDESGMPKERFSAEFPKEGPSILRIQQVVRGDSAAYFCASSGDTDTQYFGPGTRLTVL.

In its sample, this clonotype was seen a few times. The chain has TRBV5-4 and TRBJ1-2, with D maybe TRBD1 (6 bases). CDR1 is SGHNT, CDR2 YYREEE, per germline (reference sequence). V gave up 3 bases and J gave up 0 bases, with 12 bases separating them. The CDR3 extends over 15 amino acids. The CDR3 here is CASSSRGPANYGYTF. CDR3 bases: TGTGCCAGCAGCTCGCGGGGGCCTGCTAACTATGGCTACACCTTC.

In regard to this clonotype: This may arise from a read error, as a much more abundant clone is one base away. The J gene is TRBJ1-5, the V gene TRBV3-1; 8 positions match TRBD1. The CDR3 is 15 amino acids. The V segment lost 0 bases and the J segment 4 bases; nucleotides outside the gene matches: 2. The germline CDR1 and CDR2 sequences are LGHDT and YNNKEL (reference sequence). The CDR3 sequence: CASSQDRGRNQPQHF. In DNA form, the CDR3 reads TGTGCCAGCAGCCAAGACAGGGGGCGAAATCAGCCCCAGCATTTT.

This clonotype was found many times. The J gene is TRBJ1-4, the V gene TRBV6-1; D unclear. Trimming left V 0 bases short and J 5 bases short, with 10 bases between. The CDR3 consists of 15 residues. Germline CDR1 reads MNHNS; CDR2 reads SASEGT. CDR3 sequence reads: CASSEAEGSNEKLFF. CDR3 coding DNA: TGTGCCAGCAGTGAAGCGGAAGGGTCCAATGAAAAACTGTTTTTT.

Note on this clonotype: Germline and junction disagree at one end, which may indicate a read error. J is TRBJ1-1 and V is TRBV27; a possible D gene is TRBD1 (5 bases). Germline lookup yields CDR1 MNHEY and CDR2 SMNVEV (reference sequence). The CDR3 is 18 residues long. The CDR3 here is CASSLTPGGAGIVAEASF. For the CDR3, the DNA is TGTGCCAGCAGTCTAACTCCAGGAGGGGCAGGCATCGTCGCTGAAGCCTCCTTT.

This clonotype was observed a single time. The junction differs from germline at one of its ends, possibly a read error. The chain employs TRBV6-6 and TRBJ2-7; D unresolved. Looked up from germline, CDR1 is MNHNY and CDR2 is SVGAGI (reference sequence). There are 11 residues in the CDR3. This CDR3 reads CARRPPSAPSF. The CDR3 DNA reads TGTGCCCGCCGTCCTCCCTCCGCGCCGTCCTTC.

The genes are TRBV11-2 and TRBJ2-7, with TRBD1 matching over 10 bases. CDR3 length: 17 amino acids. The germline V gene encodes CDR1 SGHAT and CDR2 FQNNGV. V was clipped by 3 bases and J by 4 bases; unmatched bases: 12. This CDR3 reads CASSLAQGTGEWYEQYF. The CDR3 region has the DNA TGTGCCAGCAGCTTGGCACAAGGGACAGGGGAATGGTACGAGCAGTACTTC.

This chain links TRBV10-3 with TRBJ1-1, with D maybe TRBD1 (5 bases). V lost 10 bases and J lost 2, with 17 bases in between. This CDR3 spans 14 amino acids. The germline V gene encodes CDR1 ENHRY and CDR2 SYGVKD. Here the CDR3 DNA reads TGTGCCACCTTTGGCCGGGGACCTAACACTGAAGCTTTCTTT. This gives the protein CATFGRGPNTEAFF.

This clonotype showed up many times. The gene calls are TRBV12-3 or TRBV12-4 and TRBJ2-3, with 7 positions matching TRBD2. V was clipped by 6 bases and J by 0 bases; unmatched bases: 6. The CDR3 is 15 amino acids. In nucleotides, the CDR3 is TGTGCCAGCAGACTTACTAGCGACAGCACAGATACGCAGTATTTT. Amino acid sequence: CASRLTSDSTDTQYF.

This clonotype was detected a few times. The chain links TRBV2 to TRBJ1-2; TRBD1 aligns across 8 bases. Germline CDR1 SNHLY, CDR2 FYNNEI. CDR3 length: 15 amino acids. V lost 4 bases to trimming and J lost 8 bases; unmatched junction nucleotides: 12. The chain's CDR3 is CASSANPGQAAGYTF. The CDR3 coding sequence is TGTGCCAGCAGTGCTAATCCGGGACAGGCCGCCGGCTACACCTTC.

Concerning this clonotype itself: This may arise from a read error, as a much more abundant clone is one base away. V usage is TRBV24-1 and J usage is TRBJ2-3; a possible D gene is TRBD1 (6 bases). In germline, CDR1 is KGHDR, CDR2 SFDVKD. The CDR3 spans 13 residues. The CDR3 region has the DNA TGTGCCACCGAAGGACAGAGCACAGATACGAAGTATTTT. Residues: CATEGQSTDTKYF.

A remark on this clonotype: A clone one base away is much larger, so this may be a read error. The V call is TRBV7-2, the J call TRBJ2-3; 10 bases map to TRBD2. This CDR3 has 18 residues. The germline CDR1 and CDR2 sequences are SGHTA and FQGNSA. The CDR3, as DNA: TGTGCCAGCCGCTTATCCGCTAGCGGGAGCCCCCGCACAGATACGCAGTATTTT. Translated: CASRLSASGSPRTDTQYF.

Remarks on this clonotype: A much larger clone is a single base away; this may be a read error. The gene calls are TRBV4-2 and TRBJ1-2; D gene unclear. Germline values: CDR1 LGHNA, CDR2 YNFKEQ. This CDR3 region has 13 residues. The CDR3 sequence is CASRQVERDGYTF. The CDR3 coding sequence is TGTGCCAGCAGACAAGTAGAACGGGATGGCTACACCTTC.

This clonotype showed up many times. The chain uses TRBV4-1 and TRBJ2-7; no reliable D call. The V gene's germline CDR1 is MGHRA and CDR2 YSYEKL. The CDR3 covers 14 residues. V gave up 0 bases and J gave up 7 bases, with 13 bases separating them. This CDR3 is CASSQDYGVREQYF. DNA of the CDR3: TGCGCCAGCAGCCAAGATTATGGGGTGAGGGAGCAGTACTTC.

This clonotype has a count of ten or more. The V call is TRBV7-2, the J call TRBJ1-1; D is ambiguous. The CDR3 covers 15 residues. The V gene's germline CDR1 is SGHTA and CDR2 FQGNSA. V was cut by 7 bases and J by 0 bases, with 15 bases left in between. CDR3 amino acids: CASILRRDLNTEAFF. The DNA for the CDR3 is TGTGCCAGCATCCTGAGGAGAGATTTGAACACTGAAGCTTTCTTT.

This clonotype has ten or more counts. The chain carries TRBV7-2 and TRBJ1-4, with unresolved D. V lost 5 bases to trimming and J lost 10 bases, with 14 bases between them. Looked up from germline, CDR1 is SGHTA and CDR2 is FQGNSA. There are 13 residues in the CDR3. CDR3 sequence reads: CASSPNPEGKLFF. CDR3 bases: TGTGCCAGCAGCCCAAATCCTGAAGGAAAACTGTTTTTT. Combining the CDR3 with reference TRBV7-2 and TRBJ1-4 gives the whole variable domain GAGVSQSPSNKVTEKGKDVELRCDPISGHTALYWYRQSLGQGLEFLIYFQGNSAPDKSGLPSDRFSAERTGGSVSTLTIQRTQQEDSAVYLCASSPNPEGKLFFGSGTQLSVL.

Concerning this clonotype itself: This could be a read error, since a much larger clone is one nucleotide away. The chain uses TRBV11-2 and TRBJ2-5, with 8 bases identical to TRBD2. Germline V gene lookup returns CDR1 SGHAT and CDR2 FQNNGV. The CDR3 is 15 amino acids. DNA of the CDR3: TGTGCCAGCAGCTTAGTCCGGAATAGCGGGGAGACCAAGTACTTC. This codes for CASSLVRNSGETKYF.

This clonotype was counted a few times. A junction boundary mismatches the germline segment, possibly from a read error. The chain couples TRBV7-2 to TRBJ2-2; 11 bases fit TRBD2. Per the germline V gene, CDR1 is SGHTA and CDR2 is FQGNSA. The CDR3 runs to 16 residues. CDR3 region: CAISDTSGSGPGELFF. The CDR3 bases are TGTGCCATCAGCGATACTAGCGGGAGCGGTCCCGGGGAGCTGTTTTTT.

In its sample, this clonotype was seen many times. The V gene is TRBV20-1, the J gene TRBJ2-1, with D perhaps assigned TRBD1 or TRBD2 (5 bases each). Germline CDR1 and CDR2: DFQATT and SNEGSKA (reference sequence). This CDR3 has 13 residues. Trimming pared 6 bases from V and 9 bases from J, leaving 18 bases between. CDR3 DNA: TGCAGTGCCTTTCACCCCGGGGACGGTGAGCAGTTCTTC. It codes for CSAFHPGDGEQFF.

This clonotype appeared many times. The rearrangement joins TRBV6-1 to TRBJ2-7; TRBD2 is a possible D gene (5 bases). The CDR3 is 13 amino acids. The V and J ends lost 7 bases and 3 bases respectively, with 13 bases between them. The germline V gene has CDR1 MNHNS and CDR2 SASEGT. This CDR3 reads CASKIEGSYEQYF. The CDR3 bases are TGTGCCAGCAAAATCGAGGGAAGCTACGAGCAGTACTTC.

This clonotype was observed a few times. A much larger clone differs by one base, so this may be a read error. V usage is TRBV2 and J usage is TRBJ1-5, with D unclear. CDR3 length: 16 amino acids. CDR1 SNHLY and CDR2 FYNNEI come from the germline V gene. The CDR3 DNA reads TGTTCCAGCAGTTATTTCGAACATCCAACGGGTCAGCCCCAGCATTTT. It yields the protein CSSSYFEHPTGQPQHF.